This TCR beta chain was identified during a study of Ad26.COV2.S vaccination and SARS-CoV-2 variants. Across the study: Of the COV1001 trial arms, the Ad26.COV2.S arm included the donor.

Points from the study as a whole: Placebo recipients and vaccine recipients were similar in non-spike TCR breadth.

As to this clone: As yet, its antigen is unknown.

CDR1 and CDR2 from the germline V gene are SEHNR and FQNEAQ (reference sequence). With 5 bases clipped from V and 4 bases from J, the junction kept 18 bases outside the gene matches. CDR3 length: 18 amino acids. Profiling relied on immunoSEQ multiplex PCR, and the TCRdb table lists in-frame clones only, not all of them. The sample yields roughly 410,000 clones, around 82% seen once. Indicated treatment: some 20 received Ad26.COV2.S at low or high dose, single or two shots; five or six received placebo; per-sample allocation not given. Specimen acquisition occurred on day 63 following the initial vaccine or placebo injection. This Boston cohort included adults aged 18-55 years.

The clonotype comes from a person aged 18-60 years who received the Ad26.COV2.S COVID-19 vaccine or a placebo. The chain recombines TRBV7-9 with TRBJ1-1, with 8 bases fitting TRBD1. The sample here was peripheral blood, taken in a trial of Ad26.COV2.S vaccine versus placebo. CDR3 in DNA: TGTGCCAGCAGCCCGACTCCCGGACAGGGACGGCAGGGCACTGAAGCTTTCTTT. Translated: CASSPTPGQGRQGTEAFF.